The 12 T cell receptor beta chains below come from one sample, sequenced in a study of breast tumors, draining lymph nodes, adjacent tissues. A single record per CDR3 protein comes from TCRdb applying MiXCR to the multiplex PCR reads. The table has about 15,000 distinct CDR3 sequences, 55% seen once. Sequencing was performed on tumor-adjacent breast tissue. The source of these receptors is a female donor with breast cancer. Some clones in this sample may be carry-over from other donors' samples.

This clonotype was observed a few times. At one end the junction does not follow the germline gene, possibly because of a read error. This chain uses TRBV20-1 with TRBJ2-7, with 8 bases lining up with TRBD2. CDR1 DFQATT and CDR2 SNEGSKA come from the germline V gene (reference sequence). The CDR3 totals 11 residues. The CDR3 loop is CSAREEAGVWF. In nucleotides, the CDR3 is TGCAGTGCTAGAGAAGAAGCGGGGGTCTGGTTC.

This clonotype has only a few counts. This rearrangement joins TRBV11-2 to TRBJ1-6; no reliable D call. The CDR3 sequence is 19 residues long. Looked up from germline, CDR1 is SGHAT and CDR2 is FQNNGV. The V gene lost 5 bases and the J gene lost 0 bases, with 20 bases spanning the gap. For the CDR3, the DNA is TGTGCCAGCAGCCCTGGCCTAGCGGGCCTCAGCTCCTATAATTCACCCCTCCACTTT. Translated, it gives CASSPGLAGLSSYNSPLHF.

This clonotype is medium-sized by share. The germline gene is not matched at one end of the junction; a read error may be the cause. CDR3 region: CASSFQTNSPLHF. In nucleotides, the CDR3 is TGTGCCAGCAGCTTCCAAACTAATTCACCCCTTCACTTT. The chain couples TRBV7-9 to TRBJ1-6; D unresolved. Germline values: CDR1 SEHNR, CDR2 FQNEAQ (reference sequence). This CDR3 spans 13 amino acids.

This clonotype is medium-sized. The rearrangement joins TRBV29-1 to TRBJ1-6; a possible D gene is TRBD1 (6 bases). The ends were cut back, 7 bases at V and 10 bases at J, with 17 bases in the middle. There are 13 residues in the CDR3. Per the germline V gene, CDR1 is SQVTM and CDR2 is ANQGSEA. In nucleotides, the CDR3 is TGCAGCGCACAAGGGGGGGACGGCTCACCCCTCCACTTT. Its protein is CSAQGGDGSPLHF.

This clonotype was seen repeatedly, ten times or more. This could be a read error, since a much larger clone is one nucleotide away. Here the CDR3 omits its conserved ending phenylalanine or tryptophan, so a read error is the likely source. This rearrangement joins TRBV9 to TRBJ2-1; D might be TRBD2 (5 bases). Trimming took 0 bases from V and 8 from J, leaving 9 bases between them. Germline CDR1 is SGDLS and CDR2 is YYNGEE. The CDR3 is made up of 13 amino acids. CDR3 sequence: CASSVELGDEQFS. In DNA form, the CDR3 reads TGTGCCAGCAGCGTAGAGCTGGGAGATGAGCAGTTCTCC.

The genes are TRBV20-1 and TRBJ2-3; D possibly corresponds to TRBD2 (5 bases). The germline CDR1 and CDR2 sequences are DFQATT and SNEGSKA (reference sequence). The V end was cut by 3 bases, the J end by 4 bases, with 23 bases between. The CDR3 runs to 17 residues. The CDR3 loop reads CSARPGSRELSPDTQYF. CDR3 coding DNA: TGCAGTGCTAGGCCGGGCTCCCGGGAATTGAGTCCAGATACGCAGTATTTT.

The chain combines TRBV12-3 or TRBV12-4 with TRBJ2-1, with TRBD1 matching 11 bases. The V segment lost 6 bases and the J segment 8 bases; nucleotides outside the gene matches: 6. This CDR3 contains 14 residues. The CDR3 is CASRVGTGGDEQFF. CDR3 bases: TGTGCCAGCAGAGTCGGGACAGGGGGGGATGAGCAGTTCTTC.

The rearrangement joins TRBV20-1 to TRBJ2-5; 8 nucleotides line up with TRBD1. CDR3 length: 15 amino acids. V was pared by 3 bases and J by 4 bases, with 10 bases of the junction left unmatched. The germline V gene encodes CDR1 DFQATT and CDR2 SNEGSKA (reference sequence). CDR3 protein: CSASGWGTGGETQYF. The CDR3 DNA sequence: TGCAGTGCTAGTGGATGGGGAACAGGGGGAGAGACCCAGTACTTC.

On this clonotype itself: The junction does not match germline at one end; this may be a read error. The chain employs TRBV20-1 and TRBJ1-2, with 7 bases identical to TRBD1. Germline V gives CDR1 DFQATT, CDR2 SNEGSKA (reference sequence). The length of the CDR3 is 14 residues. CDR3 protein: CSPLSLDRDSGCTF. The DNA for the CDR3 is TGCAGTCCGCTTTCTTTAGACAGGGACTCTGGCTGCACCTTC.

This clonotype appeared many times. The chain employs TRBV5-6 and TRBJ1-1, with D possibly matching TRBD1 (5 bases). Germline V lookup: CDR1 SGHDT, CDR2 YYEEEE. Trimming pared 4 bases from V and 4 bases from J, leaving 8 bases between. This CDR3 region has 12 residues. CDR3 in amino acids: CASSLRVTEAFF. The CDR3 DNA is TGTGCCAGCAGCCTCAGGGTCACTGAAGCTTTCTTT.

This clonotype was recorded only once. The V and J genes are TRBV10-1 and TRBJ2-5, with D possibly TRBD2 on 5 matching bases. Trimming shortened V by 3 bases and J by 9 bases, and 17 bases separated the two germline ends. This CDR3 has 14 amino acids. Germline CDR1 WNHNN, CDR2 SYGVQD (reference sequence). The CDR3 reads CASSEQSTEAAQYF. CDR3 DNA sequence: TGCGCCAGCAGTGAACAGTCCACAGAAGCGGCCCAGTACTTC.

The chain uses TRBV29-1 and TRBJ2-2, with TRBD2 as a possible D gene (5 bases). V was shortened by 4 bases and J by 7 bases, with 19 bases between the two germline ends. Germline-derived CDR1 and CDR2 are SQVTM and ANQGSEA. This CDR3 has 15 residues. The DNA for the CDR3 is TGCAGCGTTGTTGGCGATACTAGTAATAGCGGGGAGCTGTTTTTT. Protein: CSVVGDTSNSGELFF.